The rows below give T cell receptor beta chains drawn from one sample of a study of blood T cell repertoires in COVID-19. Assay used: immunoSEQ multiplex PCR; TCRdb lists only in-frame clones, some missing. The sample consists of about 140,000 clones, just under 90% of them appearing once. Sequencing was performed on peripheral blood. These receptors were collected from a woman older than 75 with acute or convalescent COVID-19. CDR3s include the opening cysteine and the closing phenylalanine or tryptophan. The order of the fields is J gene, V gene, clone size, D gene, CDR3 length, CDR3 DNA, CDR3 protein. D genes are given only for firm matches. Clone size is not always given. Where it is, it says once, few, many or a class for expanded clones.

TRBJ1-6	TRBV12-3/TRBV12-4	once	.	13	TGTGCCAGCAGTTTAAACAGGGACTCACCCCTCCACTTT	CASSLNRDSPLHF
TRBJ1-2	TRBV5-6	.	.	14	TGTGCCAGCAGCATTGGCCACGGGAACTATGGCTACACCTTC	CASSIGHGNYGYTF
TRBJ1-2	TRBV2	.	.	12	TGTGCCAGCACAGGGGTTGACTATGGCTACACCTTC	CASTGVDYGYTF
TRBJ1-1	TRBV28	.	TRBD1	15	TGTGCCAGCAGTACAGGGGGGGCCGGAATTACTGAAGCTTTCTTT	CASSTGGAGITEAFF
TRBJ1-1	TRBV5-1	.	TRBD1	14	TGCGCCAGCACCCGGACAGGGGGAGACACTGAAGCTTTCTTT	CASTRTGGDTEAFF
TRBJ1-2	TRBV4-3	.	TRBD1	15	TGCGCCAGCAGCCCTCGGACAGGCACCTACTATGGCTACACCTTC	CASSPRTGTYYGYTF
TRBJ1-3	TRBV10-3	few	.	14	TGTGCCATCAGTGGGCAAATGGCTGGAAACACCATATATTTT	CAISGQMAGNTIYF
TRBJ1-2	TRBV30	.	TRBD1	16	TGTGCCTGGAGTGTACAGGGAGGACAGGGTTGGTATGGCTACACCTTC	CAWSVQGGQGWYGYTF
TRBJ1-1	TRBV20-1	.	TRBD1	11	TGCAGTGCTAGAAACAGGGGTGAAGCTTTCTTT	CSARNRGEAFF
TRBJ2-1	TRBV6-5	.	.	15	TGTGCCAGCAACAGGGGGGGCCCCCCTGGGGATGAGCAGTTCTTC	CASNRGGPPGDEQFF
TRBJ1-2	TRBV29-1	.	TRBD1	12	TGCAGCGCTCGACAGGGACCCTATGGCTACACCTTC	CSARQGPYGYTF
TRBJ2-3	TRBV5-1	.	TRBD2	15	TGCGCCAGCAGCTTTCGGGGGGGAGTTACAGATACGCAGTATTTT	CASSFRGGVTDTQYF
TRBJ2-5	TRBV12-3/TRBV12-4	.	.	12	TGTGCCAGCAGAACTCGAAGGGGGACCCAGTACTTC	CASRTRRGTQYF
TRBJ1-5	TRBV12-5	.	.	13	TGTGCTAGTGGTTTGCAAGGGGGTCAGCCCCAGCATTTT	CASGLQGGQPQHF
TRBJ2-2	TRBV25-1	.	TRBD1	17	TGTGCCAGCAGAAAACCGGGACAGGGGGCGATTGGCGGGGAGCTGTTTTTT	CASRKPGQGAIGGELFF
TRBJ2-2	TRBV6-5	.	.	14	TGTGCCAGCAGATGGGACACGGACCCCGGGGAGCTGTTTTTT	CASRWDTDPGELFF
TRBJ2-5	TRBV19	.	.	14	TGTGCCAGTAGTTCTAAGTCCTTCGGAGAGACCCAGTACTTC	CASSSKSFGETQYF
TRBJ2-7	TRBV7-9	.	TRBD1	14	TGTGCCAGCAGCTTCCGGCAGGGGGCGGGCGAGCAGTACTTC	CASSFRQGAGEQYF
TRBJ1-5	TRBV30	.	.	13	TGTGCCTGGAGTGGGAGGGACGGCCAGCCCCAGCATTTT	CAWSGRDGQPQHF
TRBJ2-7	TRBV9	.	.	18	TGTGCCAGCAGCGTAGCCCCGAGTGCTAGCGTCGGCTCCTACGAGCAGTACTTC	CASSVAPSASVGSYEQYF
TRBJ1-2	TRBV28	few	.	15	TGTGCCAGCAGTTTATCCACAGTCATCGGTTATGGCTACACCTTC	CASSLSTVIGYGYTF
TRBJ2-7	TRBV24-1	.	.	14	TGTGCCACCAGTGATTCCGGGAGTTCAGACGAGCAGTACTTC	CATSDSGSSDEQYF
TRBJ1-3	TRBV6-5	.	TRBD1	14	TGTGCCAGCAGACCCGGGACAGGGATATACACCATATATTTT	CASRPGTGIYTIYF
TRBJ2-2	TRBV11-2	.	.	14	TGTGCCAGCAGCCCTGGCAGGGGGGCAAGGGAGCTGTTTTTT	CASSPGRGARELFF
TRBJ2-7	TRBV2	.	.	13	TGTGCCAGCAGTCCCCTTCAGGGGGGCGAGCAGTACTTC	CASSPLQGGEQYF
TRBJ1-5	TRBV9	.	.	14	TGTGCCAGCAGCCTGGGGCACAGCAATCAGCCCCAGCATTTT	CASSLGHSNQPQHF
TRBJ1-4	TRBV24-1	once	.	17	TGTGCCACCAGTCGGAGGGCGCGGGGGACAACTAATGAAAAACTGTTTTTT	CATSRRARGTTNEKLFF
TRBJ1-1	TRBV5-1	.	.	13	TGCGCCAGCAGCTTGACTGAGAACACTGAAGCTTTCTTT	CASSLTENTEAFF
TRBJ1-1	TRBV30	once	TRBD1	13	TGTGCCTGGAGTGACGACAGGGTGACTGAAGCTTTCTTT	CAWSDDRVTEAFF
TRBJ2-2	TRBV9	.	TRBD2	17	TGTGCCAGCAGCTTGGGACTAGCGGGGCAGGGGACCGGGGAGCTGTTTTTT	CASSLGLAGQGTGELFF
TRBJ1-1	TRBV5-4	few	TRBD1	15	TGTGCCAGCAGCGGACCGGGACAGGAGGCCACTGAAGCTTTCTTT	CASSGPGQEATEAFF
TRBJ1-1	TRBV5-1	.	TRBD1	15	TGCGCCAGCAGAGGTGGGACAGCCCCAGGCACTGAAGCTTTCTTT	CASRGGTAPGTEAFF
TRBJ2-3	TRBV11-1	.	.	14	TGTGCCAGCAGCCCGATAACTCCGGGACTTACGCAGTATTTT	CASSPITPGLTQYF
TRBJ1-2	TRBV5-5	.	.	12	TGTGCCAGCAGCTTGACCCCTGCAGCGGGCACCTTC	CASSLTPAAGTF
TRBJ2-1	TRBV6-5	.	TRBD1	15	TGTGCCAGCAGACTGGACAGGGGGTTTGGCAATGAGCAGTTCTTC	CASRLDRGFGNEQFF
TRBJ2-5	TRBV9	.	.	16	TGTGCCAGCAGCGTAGACCAGGGAATTCCCCAAGAGACCCAGTACTTC	CASSVDQGIPQETQYF
TRBJ2-2	TRBV6-5	.	.	15	TGTGCCAGCAGCAAGCGACGGGGAGACACCGGGGAGCTGTTTTTT	CASSKRRGDTGELFF
TRBJ1-4	TRBV19	.	.	15	TGTGCCAGTAGTCGCCGACAGGTCGATAATGAAAAACTGTTTTTT	CASSRRQVDNEKLFF
TRBJ1-5	TRBV15	.	.	16	TGTGCCACCAGCAGAGGGCGGGGAGTAGTGCTACAGCCCCAGCATTTT	CATSRGRGVVLQPQHF
TRBJ2-1	TRBV6-6	.	.	12	TGTGCCAGCAACAGGGACTACAATGAGCAGTTCTTC	CASNRDYNEQFF
TRBJ1-1	TRBV3-1/TRBV3-2	.	.	15	TGTGCCAGCAGCCAAGGGTATGCGGAGAACACTGAAGCTTTCTTT	CASSQGYAENTEAFF
TRBJ1-2	TRBV29-1	.	TRBD1	14	TGCAGCGTTGCAGGGGGCATAACTAACTATGGCTACACCTTC	CSVAGGITNYGYTF
TRBJ2-1	TRBV10-3	once	.	16	TGTGCCATCAGTGTCCAGGCGGGGGCCACCTACAATGAGCAGTTCTTC	CAISVQAGATYNEQFF
TRBJ1-4	TRBV2	.	.	14	TGTGCCAGCATCCCGGTAGCGGGCGGTGAAAAACTGTTTTTT	CASIPVAGGEKLFF
TRBJ2-4	TRBV18	.	.	15	TGTGCCAGCTCACCACAACGGAGTACCAAAAACATTCAGTACTTC	CASSPQRSTKNIQYF
TRBJ1-5	TRBV16	few	.	15	TGTGCCAGCAGCCAATACGTACGGGAACCAGGGGTTCAGCATTTT	CASSQYVREPGVQHF
TRBJ1-1	TRBV7-3	.	.	13	TGTGCCAGCAGCCTTACAGGGACGACTGAAGCTTTCTTT	CASSLTGTTEAFF
TRBJ2-1	TRBV7-2	once	TRBD1	13	TGTGCCAGCAGAGGGACAGGGTGGAATGAGCAGTTCTTC	CASRGTGWNEQFF
TRBJ1-5	TRBV6-5	once	.	14	TGCGCCGTGACTGGATCGCCTCCGTATCAGCCCCAGCATTTT	CAVTGSPPYQPQHF
TRBJ1-1	TRBV5-1	once	.	13	TGCGCCAGCAGTGTCAGGCAGAACACTGAAGCTTTCTTT	CASSVRQNTEAFF
TRBJ2-1	TRBV18	.	TRBD2	16	TGTGCCAGCTCACCGAAAAGCGGGGGTTCCTACAATGAGCAGTTCTTC	CASSPKSGGSYNEQFF
TRBJ1-2	TRBV24-1	few	.	16	TGTGCCACCAGTGACCCCGGAGTGGACAGAGCCTATGGCTACACCTTC	CATSDPGVDRAYGYTF
TRBJ2-2	TRBV19	.	.	15	TGTGCCAGTTCCATTGGAGGGGGCCGACCCGGGGAGCTGTTTTTT	CASSIGGGRPGELFF
TRBJ2-1	TRBV18	.	.	14	TGTGCCAGCTCACCATCGCAGGGCTACAATGAGCAGTTCTTC	CASSPSQGYNEQFF
TRBJ1-2	TRBV3-1/TRBV3-2	.	TRBD1	15	TGTGCCAGCAGCCCGGCACAGGGGGCGAGGTATGGCTACACCTTC	CASSPAQGARYGYTF
TRBJ2-1	TRBV5-1	.	TRBD2	15	TGCGCCAGCAGCTCTGGACTAGCGGGGGTTAATGAGCAGTTCTTC	CASSSGLAGVNEQFF
TRBJ1-2	TRBV5-1	.	TRBD1	14	TGCGCCAGCAGCTTGAGGACAGGGGGTGATGGCTACACCTTC	CASSLRTGGDGYTF
TRBJ1-1	TRBV6-5	.	.	12	TGTGCCAGCAAGTCCCAGGCTACTGAAGCTTTCTTT	CASKSQATEAFF